The 27 T cell receptor beta chains in this list originate from one sample, sequenced in a study of identical twins. MiXCR was run by TCRdb on the 5' RACE reads, yielding one entry per CDR3 protein. The profile shows some 710,000 distinct CDR3 sequences, 6% to 6.5% of them singletons. The sample consisted of naive T cells sorted from blood. Receptors were obtained from a man younger than 35 in good health.

Ten or more counts support this clonotype. The chain employs TRBV12-3 or TRBV12-4 and TRBJ1-5; D might be TRBD1 (6 bases). V gave up 4 bases and J gave up 1 base, with 17 bases separating them. The CDR3 has 17 amino acids. Here the CDR3 reads CASSSKVGAQSNQPQHF. CDR3 coding DNA: TGTGCCAGCAGTTCCAAGGTGGGGGCGCAAAGCAATCAGCCCCAGCATTTT.

The V and J genes are TRBV5-1 and TRBJ2-3, with D possibly being TRBD1 (6 bases). CDR1 is SGHRS, CDR2 YFSETQ, per germline. CDR3 length: 15 amino acids. Trimming removed 1 base at V and 3 bases at J, with 12 bases between. The CDR3 region has the DNA TGCGCCAGCAGCTTGAAGGACAGAGCTACAGATACGCAGTATTTT. This sequence encodes CASSLKDRATDTQYF.

This clonotype was observed at least ten times. CDR3 protein: CASSLGIGTAFSYEQYV. As DNA, the CDR3 is TGCGCCAGCAGCTTGGGAATTGGGACAGCCTTCTCCTACGAGCAGTACGTC. The chain couples TRBV5-1 to TRBJ2-7, with 7 bases lining up with TRBD1. The trim removed 0 bases at V and 0 bases at J, leaving 9 bases unmatched. Germline CDR1 is SGHRS and CDR2 is YFSETQ. The CDR3 consists of 17 residues.

This clonotype has only a few counts. J is TRBJ2-1 and V is TRBV12-3 or TRBV12-4; 10 nucleotides align to TRBD1. V was clipped by 6 bases and J by 4 bases; unmatched bases: 9. The CDR3 has 16 amino acids. The CDR3 loop is CASRVGGQGLYNEQFF. The CDR3 DNA is TGTGCCAGCAGAGTAGGGGGACAGGGGTTATACAATGAGCAGTTCTTC.

The sample holds a few counts of this clonotype. The chain recombines TRBV4-2 with TRBJ2-1; 14 bases line up with TRBD2. The V and J ends lost 3 bases and 5 bases, in that order; junction bases with no gene match: 6. Germline-derived CDR1 and CDR2 are LGHNA and YNFKEQ. The CDR3 covers 17 residues. The CDR3 DNA reads as TGTGCCAGCAGCCATGGACTAGCGGGAGGCCCTCACAATGAGCAGTTCTTC. This translates into CASSHGLAGGPHNEQFF.

This clonotype came up many times. The V and J genes are TRBV20-1 and TRBJ2-2, with TRBD2 matching over 8 bases. This CDR3 is built from 17 residues. V shed 0 bases, J shed 2 bases, and the junction held 8 bases outside the gene matches. The germline V gene encodes CDR1 DFQATT and CDR2 SNEGSKA (reference sequence). The CDR3 DNA sequence: TGCAGTGCTAGAGATTGGGGGCTAGCGGGCAACACCGGGGAGCTGTTTTTT. Translation: CSARDWGLAGNTGELFF.

This clonotype was recorded once. This CDR3 is missing its conserved last phenylalanine or tryptophan, likely due to a read error. The genes are TRBV27 and TRBJ1-1; a weak D match, TRBD1 (6 bases). The V gene's germline CDR1 is MNHEY and CDR2 SMNVEV (reference sequence). The germline V and J ends were trimmed by 3 bases and 1 base, with 9 bases remaining between them. There are 14 residues in the CDR3. Here the CDR3 reads CASSLAGANTEAFY. Written as DNA, the CDR3 is TGTGCCAGCAGTTTGGCAGGGGCGAACACTGAAGCTTTCTAT.

The chain couples TRBV12-3 or TRBV12-4 to TRBJ2-2; D not resolved. The CDR3 runs to 14 residues. Trimming stripped 6 bases from V and 0 bases from J, with 8 bases between. The CDR3 DNA is TGTGCCAGCAGGGACGCTACGAACACCGGGGAGCTGTTTTTT. Encoded protein: CASRDATNTGELFF.

This clonotype was counted at least ten times. CDR3 bases: TGTGCCAGCAGGCACCGAGTGAGCACCGGGGAGCTGTTTTTT. Protein: CASRHRVSTGELFF. The J gene is TRBJ2-2, the V gene TRBV7-9; D remains unclear. The germline V and J ends were trimmed by 6 bases and 4 bases, with 12 bases remaining between them. Looked up from germline, CDR1 is SEHNR and CDR2 is FQNEAQ (reference sequence). The CDR3 is made up of 14 amino acids.

This chain uses TRBV10-3 with TRBJ2-3, with D possibly being TRBD1 (6 bases). V was clipped by 7 bases and J by 8 bases, with 22 bases between them. This CDR3 contains 15 residues. The germline V gene encodes CDR1 ENHRY and CDR2 SYGVKD. CDR3 residues: CAITRGRQVRVTQYF. The DNA of the CDR3 is TGTGCCATCACTCGAGGGAGACAGGTCAGAGTTACGCAGTATTTT.

Many counts were recorded for this clonotype. CDR3 sequence: CASSLPGSNQPQHF. The CDR3 nucleotides are TGTGCCAGCAGTTTACCTGGAAGCAATCAGCCCCAGCATTTT. This chain uses TRBV28 with TRBJ1-5; no clear D gene. This CDR3 is built from 14 residues. Germline V CDR1 and CDR2: MDHEN, SYDVKM. V was pared by 2 bases and J by 1 base, with 6 bases between.

At least ten counts were recorded for this clonotype. This chain connects TRBV27 to TRBJ2-2; D is unclear. Deletions cut 11 bases from V and 1 base from J, with 11 bases between. CDR3 size: 13 residues. Germline loops: CDR1 MNHEY, CDR2 SMNVEV (reference sequence). CDR3 in amino acids: CAGPWENTGELFF. The CDR3, as DNA: TGTGCCGGGCCGTGGGAGAACACCGGGGAGCTGTTTTTT.

The gene calls are TRBV6-2 or TRBV6-3 and TRBJ1-5; D is uncertain. Germline V gene sequence: CDR1 MNHEY, CDR2 SVGEGT. Trimming took off 10 bases at V and 4 bases at J, with 20 bases between the two ends. The CDR3 consists of 15 residues. In DNA, the CDR3 is TGTGCCACCAGAGGGTCCCCACCGGGGAATCAGCCCCAGCATTTT. This encodes CATRGSPPGNQPQHF.

Only a few counts were recorded for this clonotype. V is TRBV5-1 and J is TRBJ2-5, with D perhaps TRBD1 or TRBD2 (6 bases each). The V gene's germline CDR1 is SGHRS and CDR2 YFSETQ. V lost 0 bases, J lost 7 bases, and 10 bases lay in between. This CDR3 contains 13 residues. The CDR3 DNA is TGCGCCAGCAGCTTGGCGGGGGCGCGGACCCAGTACTTC. Amino acids: CASSLAGARTQYF.

This clonotype has ten or more counts. The chain is built from TRBV4-1 and TRBJ2-3; D may be TRBD2 (7 bases). Between the trimmed V and J ends, which lost 4 bases and 2 bases, there was a span of 16 bases. Germline V gene data show CDR1 as MGHRA and CDR2 as YSYEKL. This CDR3 is 16 amino acids long. The CDR3 reads CASSPVGGRDTDTQYF. CDR3 coding DNA: TGCGCCAGCAGCCCGGTCGGGGGGCGCGACACAGATACGCAGTATTTT.

The chain combines TRBV3-1 with TRBJ2-7; maybe TRBD1 (6 bases). Germline CDR1 reads LGHDT; CDR2 reads YNNKEL (reference sequence). V was trimmed by 3 bases and J by 6 bases, leaving 18 bases between them. CDR3 size: 15 residues. The chain's CDR3 is CASSQGDTTLLEQYF. The CDR3 DNA is TGTGCCAGCAGCCAGGGGGACACTACACTCCTCGAGCAGTACTTC.

This clonotype was observed at least ten times. The chain links TRBV7-2 to TRBJ2-3; D is perhaps TRBD2 (6 bases). This CDR3 region has 15 residues. The germline V and J ends were trimmed by 5 bases and 1 base, with 13 bases remaining between them. CDR1 SGHTA and CDR2 FQGNSA come from the germline V gene. The CDR3 reads CASSPNKRGTDTQYF. The DNA of the CDR3 is TGTGCCAGCAGCCCCAACAAGCGGGGCACAGATACGCAGTATTTT. The whole variable domain, remainder taken from reference TRBV7-2 and TRBJ2-3, is GAGVSQSPSNKVTEKGKDVELRCDPISGHTALYWYRQSLGQGLEFLIYFQGNSAPDKSGLPSDRFSAERTGGSVSTLTIQRTQQEDSAVYLCASSPNKRGTDTQYFGPGTRLTVL.

This clonotype was recorded a few times. The chain recombines TRBV7-2 with TRBJ2-2, with D tentatively TRBD2 (6 bases). Germline V gene lookup returns CDR1 SGHTA and CDR2 FQGNSA. V dropped 8 bases and J dropped 6 bases, with 13 bases sitting between them. This CDR3 is 13 amino acids long. In DNA, the CDR3 is TGTGCCAGCGGGATGCGGGATGCCGGGGAGCTGTTTTTT. This sequence encodes CASGMRDAGELFF.

The sample holds a few counts of this clonotype. This rearrangement joins TRBV5-1 to TRBJ2-5; TRBD2 agrees at 7 bases. Germline V gene data show CDR1 as SGHRS and CDR2 as YFSETQ. CDR3 length: 15 residues. The junction had 10 bases not matched to a gene; V was cut back by 4 bases and J by 4 bases. The CDR3 coding sequence is TGCGCCAGCAGCCCCTCTGAGGGAGGGCGAGAGACCCAGTACTTC. It is translated as CASSPSEGGRETQYF.

This clonotype was recorded many times. The rearrangement uses TRBV12-3 or TRBV12-4 and TRBJ2-1, with 14 positions matching TRBD2. The ends lost 4 bases at V and 3 bases at J; junction bases unmatched: 5. The CDR3 extends over 17 amino acids. For the CDR3, the DNA is TGTGCCAGCAGTTCCGGGACTAGCGGGAGCGACTACAATGAGCAGTTCTTC. The encoded protein is CASSSGTSGSDYNEQFF.

This clonotype has only a few counts. V gene TRBV5-1 combines with J gene TRBJ1-1, with D perhaps matching TRBD1 (5 bases). Per germline, CDR1 SGHRS and CDR2 YFSETQ. The length of the CDR3 is 16 residues. V was shortened by 0 bases and J by 0 bases, with 12 bases between the two germline ends. CDR3 sequence: CASSLEVGGVNTEAFF. The CDR3 DNA follows: TGCGCCAGCAGCTTGGAGGTTGGGGGTGTGAACACTGAAGCTTTCTTT.

Ten or more counts support this clonotype. The rearrangement uses TRBV5-1 and TRBJ2-1; 12 bases map to TRBD2. The J segment lost 4 bases and the V segment lost 0 bases, leaving 5 bases of the junction unmatched. CDR3 length equals 17 residues. Germline V gene data show CDR1 as SGHRS and CDR2 as YFSETQ. The CDR3 DNA is TGCGCCAGCAGCTTGGGCCGACTAGCGGGAGTATACAATGAGCAGTTCTTC. It yields the protein CASSLGRLAGVYNEQFF.

This clonotype was counted a few times. This rearrangement joins TRBV10-3 to TRBJ2-7, with unresolved D. There are 13 residues in the CDR3. The ends were cut back, 6 bases at V and 1 base at J, with 10 bases in the middle. Germline V lookup: CDR1 ENHRY, CDR2 SYGVKD. The DNA of the CDR3 is TGTGCCATCAGCCCCGGAACTTCCTACGAGCAGTACTTC. It translates to CAISPGTSYEQYF.

This clonotype came up a few times. This chain links TRBV6-5 with TRBJ2-2, with 8 positions matching TRBD2. J gave up 1 base and V 0 bases, and 10 bases lay outside the gene matches. Germline V lookup: CDR1 MNHEY, CDR2 SVGAGI. This CDR3 has 19 amino acids. CDR3 nucleotides: TGTGCCAGCAGTTACTCCGGACTAAGAGCGGGAGTGAACACCGGGGAGCTGTTTTTT. It yields the protein CASSYSGLRAGVNTGELFF.

The chain couples TRBV3-1 to TRBJ1-1, with D maybe TRBD1 (5 bases). This CDR3 is 13 amino acids long. V gave up 7 bases and J gave up 5 bases, with 14 bases separating them. Germline V gene sequence: CDR1 LGHDT, CDR2 YNNKEL (reference sequence). CDR3 sequence (DNA): TGTGCCAGCAACTTCGGACGGGGGACTGAAGCTTTCTTT. This translates into CASNFGRGTEAFF. Looking up the rest from reference TRBV3-1 and TRBJ1-1 gives the full variable domain: DTAVSQTPKYLVTQMGNDKSIKCEQNLGHDTMYWYKQDSKKFLKIMFSYNNKELIINETVPNRFSPKSPDKAHLNLHINSLELGDSAVYFCASNFGRGTEAFFGQGTRLTVV.

This clonotype was picked up a small number of times. The chain has TRBV11-2 and TRBJ1-3; a weak D match, TRBD1 (5 bases). The CDR3 runs to 15 residues. V gave up 5 bases and J gave up 0 bases, with 11 bases separating them. CDR1 SGHAT and CDR2 FQNNGV come from the germline V gene. This CDR3 reads CASSRDFGSGNTIYF. The CDR3 DNA follows: TGTGCCAGCAGCCGGGACTTCGGCTCTGGAAACACCATATATTTT. The complete variable domain, with remaining parts taken from reference TRBV11-2 and TRBJ1-3, reads EAGVAQSPRYKIIEKRQSVAFWCNPISGHATLYWYQQILGQGPKLLIQFQNNGVVDDSQLPKDRFSAERLKGVDSTLKIQPAKLEDSAVYLCASSRDFGSGNTIYFGEGSWLTVV.

The sample holds many counts of this clonotype. This sequence joins TRBV12-3 or TRBV12-4 and TRBJ1-5; 11 nucleotides match TRBD1. The junction had 7 bases not matched to a gene; V was cut back by 6 bases and J by 6 bases. This CDR3 is built from 15 residues. As DNA, the CDR3 is TGTGCCAGCAGGGACAGGGGGCGCATCGGTCAGCCCCAGCATTTT. Encoded protein: CASRDRGRIGQPQHF.